Below, 12 T cell receptor beta chains from the same sample are listed, as sequenced in a study of blood T cell repertoires in COVID-19. TCRdb's copy holds only in-frame clones and misses some; the assay was immunoSEQ multiplex PCR. The sample contains around 150,000 clones, 70% to 85% of which appear only once. The sequenced sample was peripheral blood. Receptors originate from a man between 60 and 75 years old who had recovered from COVID-19.

The V and J genes are TRBV7-9 and TRBJ2-1; weak D call: TRBD2 (5 bases). Germline loops: CDR1 SEHNR, CDR2 FQNEAQ (reference sequence). V was pared by 0 bases and J by 7 bases, with 22 bases between. There are 18 residues in the CDR3. The CDR3 DNA is TGTGCCAGCAGCTTAGCTATCATGGTATTCCGGGAAGGGAATGAGCAGTTCTTC. Translation gives CASSLAIMVFREGNEQFF.

This chain connects TRBV4-2 to TRBJ2-7; no firm D call. Trimming removed 2 bases at V and 1 base at J, with 12 bases between. In germline, CDR1 is LGHNA, CDR2 YNFKEQ. The CDR3 has 15 residues. The CDR3 reads CASSQRPSPSYEQYF. CDR3 nucleotides: TGTGCCAGCAGCCAACGGCCTAGTCCTTCCTACGAGCAGTACTTC.

The gene calls are TRBV5-1 and TRBJ2-2, with D unclear. Looked up from germline, CDR1 is SGHRS and CDR2 is YFSETQ. The CDR3 runs to 13 residues. Between the trimmed V and J ends, which lost 3 bases and 5 bases, there was a span of 8 bases. The CDR3 DNA reads as TGCGCCAGCAGCTCCACCACAACCGGGGAGCTGTTTTTT. Residues: CASSSTTTGELFF.

The chain employs TRBV6-6 and TRBJ1-6; 8 positions match TRBD1. The CDR3 loop spans 15 amino acids. J was trimmed by 7 bases and V by 5 bases; bases with no gene match: 7. Germline loops: CDR1 MNHNY, CDR2 SVGAGI (reference sequence). CDR3 amino acids: CASSQGQARNSPLHF. The CDR3 DNA reads as TGTGCCAGCAGTCAGGGACAGGCACGAAATTCACCCCTCCACTTT.

V and J are TRBV6-5 and TRBJ1-1; 9 bases agree with TRBD1. The CDR3 extends over 15 amino acids. Germline values: CDR1 MNHEY, CDR2 SVGAGI. J lost 1 base, V lost 5 bases, and 5 bases had no gene match. This CDR3 reads CASSPTGQGNTEAFF. The CDR3 nucleotides are TGTGCCAGCAGTCCCACGGGACAGGGGAACACTGAAGCTTTCTTT.

The chain is built from TRBV4-1 and TRBJ2-7; TRBD1 agrees at 10 bases. Germline CDR1 is MGHRA and CDR2 is YSYEKL. This CDR3 has 16 amino acids. J lost 4 bases, V lost 4 bases, and 10 bases had no gene match. CDR3 DNA: TGCGCCAGCAGCCGCCAAACCGGGACAGGGGAATACGAGCAGTACTTC. Protein: CASSRQTGTGEYEQYF.

The V and J genes are TRBV5-1 and TRBJ1-6, with 8 positions matching TRBD1. J gave up 7 bases and V 2 bases, and 8 bases lay outside the gene matches. Germline CDR1 is SGHRS and CDR2 is YFSETQ. The CDR3 is made up of 16 amino acids. CDR3 in DNA: TGCGCCAGCAGCTTAGGTACAGGGGGAAGGAATTCACCCCTCCACTTT. It specifies CASSLGTGGRNSPLHF.

The chain combines TRBV5-1 with TRBJ1-2; 10 bases line up with TRBD1. Germline-derived CDR1 and CDR2 are SGHRS and YFSETQ. This CDR3 has 15 residues. Unmatched junction bases numbered 7, after V lost 0 bases and J lost 8 bases. CDR3 sequence reads: CASSLGQGAPPGYTF. CDR3 nucleotide sequence: TGCGCCAGCAGCTTGGGACAGGGGGCGCCGCCCGGCTACACCTTC.

The chain joins TRBV7-3 to TRBJ1-6; possibly TRBD1 for D (5 bases). Germline V gene data show CDR1 as SGHTA and CDR2 as FQGTGA. The CDR3 consists of 15 residues. The V and J ends lost 6 bases and 6 bases respectively, with 15 bases between them. The CDR3 region has the DNA TGTGCCAGCAGTCCCGGGACGGGAGCTAATTCACCCCTCCACTTT. Its protein product is CASSPGTGANSPLHF. The whole variable domain, filled in from reference TRBV7-3 and TRBJ1-6, reads GAGVSQTPSNKVTEKGKYVELRCDPISGHTALYWYRQSLGQGPEFLIYFQGTGAADDSGLPNDRFFAVRPEGSVSTLKIQRTERGDSAVYLCASSPGTGANSPLHFGNGTRLTVT.

The table lists this clone with a count of one. V and J are TRBV4-1 and TRBJ2-1; TRBD1 matches 8 bases. V lost 0 bases, J lost 4 bases, and 5 bases stayed unmatched. Germline V CDR1 and CDR2: MGHRA, YSYEKL. The CDR3 loop spans 16 amino acids. CDR3 bases: TGCGCCAGCAGCCAAGAGATAACAGGGGGTTACAATGAGCAGTTCTTC. It codes for CASSQEITGGYNEQFF.

This rearrangement joins TRBV6-5 to TRBJ1-1; 8 bases agree with TRBD1. Looked up from germline, CDR1 is MNHEY and CDR2 is SVGAGI. The V segment lost 6 bases and the J segment 1 base; nucleotides outside the gene matches: 4. This CDR3 has 14 amino acids. The CDR3 bases are TGTGCCAGCAGAGTTGACAGGGGGAACACTGAAGCTTTCTTT. Protein product: CASRVDRGNTEAFF.

This chain uses TRBV14 with TRBJ1-2; D is uncertain. This CDR3 spans 15 amino acids. Trimming pared 0 bases from V and 2 bases from J, leaving 10 bases between. The germline CDR1 and CDR2 sequences are SGHDN and FVKESK. The CDR3 DNA is TGTGCCAGCAGCCAAGATCCAGCGGGGAACTATGGCTACACCTTC. It specifies CASSQDPAGNYGYTF. The full variable domain, rest sourced from reference TRBV14 and TRBJ1-2, is EAGVTQFPSHSVIEKGQTVTLRCDPISGHDNLYWYRRVMGKEIKFLLHFVKESKQDESGMPNNRFLAERTGGTYSTLKVQPAELEDSGVYFCASSQDPAGNYGYTFGSGTRLTVV.